Here is one T cell receptor (beta chain) with its context. The data were taken from a study of T cells in localized non-small cell lung cancer. TCRdb's table, derived via immunoSEQ multiplex PCR, lists solely in-frame clones and lacks some. This sample carries tens of thousands of clones, about 78% of them seen once, and the ten largest clones take roughly two fifths. This CDR3 is built from 17 residues. Germline assignment: CDR1 SGDLS and CDR2 YYNGEE. J was trimmed by 4 bases and V by 0 bases; bases with no gene match: 7. The sample was peripheral blood, taken before any cancer treatment. The clonotype comes from a male donor older than 55 with stage II squamous cell lung carcinoma. J is TRBJ2-3 and V is TRBV9; 11 nucleotides line up with TRBD2. CDR3 sequence: CASSVDLAGGRADTQYF. The CDR3 bases are TGTGCCAGCAGCGTAGATTTAGCGGGGGGGCGGGCAGATACGCAGTATTTT.